The sequence of this TCR beta chain was determined in a study of OX40 agonist ivuxolimab in advanced cancers. Across the whole study: Ivuxolimab, which is an agonistic anti-OX40 (CD134) antibody, was administered to the patients. Each patient was given ivuxolimab into a vein every 2 weeks, at 0.01 to 10 mg/kg.

General observations from the study: Averaged across samples, CD8+ T cells carried more expanded clones than CD4+ did.

Method: immunoSEQ multiplex PCR; TCRdb's copy keeps in-frame clones and lacks some. The table records some 45,000 clones, around 87% of them present only once. Per the germline V gene, CDR1 is SGHAT and CDR2 is FQNNGV. With 3 bases removed from V and 1 base from J, the gap between germline ends came to 8 bases. The CDR3 totals 14 residues. Worth noting for this clone: Its specificity is not known.

Here the sequenced sample was CD4+ or CD8+ T cells sorted from blood, taken in a trial of the OX40 agonist ivuxolimab. The receptor's source is an adult with an advanced solid tumor such as melanoma, head and neck, liver or kidney cancer. This chain connects TRBV11-2 to TRBJ2-3; possible D gene TRBD2, 5 bases. CDR3 coding DNA: TGTGCCAGCAGCTTTAATAGCGGCACAGATACGCAGTATTTT. Residues: CASSFNSGTDTQYF. Full variable domain (outside the CDR3, taken from reference TRBV11-2 and TRBJ2-3): EAGVAQSPRYKIIEKRQSVAFWCNPISGHATLYWYQQILGQGPKLLIQFQNNGVVDDSQLPKDRFSAERLKGVDSTLKIQPAKLEDSAVYLCASSFNSGTDTQYFGPGTRLTVL.